The present TCR beta chain was sequenced within a study of CD8 T cells in ankylosing spondylitis. V lost 1 base, J lost 4 bases, and 4 bases stayed unmatched. The CDR3 contains 14 residues. Germline CDR1 reads DFQATT; CDR2 reads SNEGSKA (reference sequence). General study points: As for the disease-linked clones, they showed a CD8+ phenotype and occurred at relatively low frequencies in peripheral blood. One TCR beta motif, made up of about 8 highly homologous variants, appeared characteristic of ankylosing spondylitis blood. A subset of motif variants has previously been described in the synovial fluid and blood of reactive arthritis. Disease-associated clones were reportedly significantly overrepresented in matched ankylosing spondylitis synovial fluid.

By quantitative 5'-RACE with molecular barcodes, the TCR beta libraries were made. In TCRdb, the 5' RACE reads were re-called with MiXCR into one record per CDR3 protein. The sample comprises around 770,000 distinct CDR3 sequences, 10% to 15% of which are singletons, and around 0.51% rests with the top ten. As regards this clonotype: No antigen is known for it.

Source material: blood, either unsorted or a sorted T cell fraction (not recorded which). This chain uses TRBV20-1 with TRBJ2-7; 10 bases line up with TRBD2. This TCR derives from a male donor with ankylosing spondylitis. CDR3: CSARVGLAAYEQYF. The CDR3 bases are TGCAGTGCTAGAGTCGGACTAGCGGCGTACGAGCAGTACTTC.